Below are 15 T cell receptor beta chains sequenced from a single sample in a study of blood T cell repertoires in COVID-19. Data came from immunoSEQ multiplex PCR; TCRdb stores just in-frame clones and leaves some out. The sample shows 400,000 to 500,000 clones, over 75% of them seen only once. The specimen was PBMCs or T cells enriched from blood (not recorded which). These receptor sequences come from a woman in her forties who had recovered from COVID-19.

This chain links TRBV19 with TRBJ2-7, with 9 bases fitting TRBD1. V shed 5 bases, J shed 0 bases, and the junction held 2 bases outside the gene matches. The CDR3 has 14 amino acids. Germline V gene data show CDR1 as LNHDA and CDR2 as SQIVND (reference sequence). The CDR3 loop is CASSSTGGSYEQYF. As DNA, the CDR3 is TGTGCCAGTAGTTCGACAGGGGGCTCCTACGAGCAGTACTTC.

The chain carries TRBV15 and TRBJ1-2; D perhaps matches TRBD1 (5 bases). This CDR3 has 20 amino acids. Germline V gives CDR1 LNHNV, CDR2 YYDKDF (reference sequence). The V end was cut by 0 bases, the J end by 4 bases, with 27 bases between. The CDR3 region has the DNA TGTGCCACCAGCAGAGATGGGGGGTTAATCCAGGGCGGATTAACCTATGGCTACACCTTC. Translating it yields CATSRDGGLIQGGLTYGYTF.

The chain is built from TRBV9 and TRBJ2-5; 7 bases line up with TRBD1. The CDR3 spans 14 residues. Per the germline V gene, CDR1 is SGDLS and CDR2 is YYNGEE. The trim removed 2 bases at V and 2 bases at J, leaving 3 bases unmatched. The CDR3 nucleotides read TGTGCCAGCAGCGTCACAGGGGCTCAAGAGACCCAGTACTTC. Its translation: CASSVTGAQETQYF.

The V and J genes are TRBV6-1 and TRBJ2-1; TRBD1 agrees at 8 bases. This CDR3 has 13 residues. Trimming at V came to 1 base and at J to 8 bases, leaving 1 base not matched to a gene. Germline assignment: CDR1 MNHNS and CDR2 SASEGT. This chain's CDR3 is CASSEGDRHEQFF. The DNA for the CDR3 is TGTGCCAGCAGTGAAGGGGACAGGCATGAGCAGTTCTTC.

This rearrangement joins TRBV7-2 to TRBJ2-3, with 10 bases fitting TRBD1. The CDR3 totals 16 residues. V dropped 0 bases and J dropped 5; count of bases not matched to a gene: 5. Looked up from germline, CDR1 is SGHTA and CDR2 is FQGNSA. The CDR3, as DNA: TGTGCCAGCAGCTTAGCCCCGGGACAGGGGATAGATACGCAGTATTTT. This gives the protein CASSLAPGQGIDTQYF.

This chain connects TRBV6-5 to TRBJ1-3; 8 bases are shared with TRBD1. The length of the CDR3 is 14 residues. The germline CDR1 and CDR2 sequences are MNHEY and SVGAGI. Germline trimming cut 7 bases from V and 2 bases from J; bases unmatched to any gene: 4. This CDR3 reads CASTPTGAGNTIYF. The CDR3 region has the DNA TGTGCCAGCACCCCGACAGGGGCTGGAAACACCATATATTTT.

V usage is TRBV27 and J usage is TRBJ2-5; TRBD1 matches at 8 bases. The V and J ends lost 6 bases and 2 bases, in that order; junction bases with no gene match: 5. Germline loops: CDR1 MNHEY, CDR2 SMNVEV (reference sequence). The CDR3 consists of 14 residues. The CDR3 bases are TGTGCCAGCAGCCCCGGGACAGGTCAAGAGACCCAGTACTTC. Its protein product is CASSPGTGQETQYF.

This clone was counted a single time. The V and J genes are TRBV11-3 and TRBJ2-3; 11 bases align to TRBD2. Germline CDR1 and CDR2: SGHNT and YENEEA. CDR3 length equals 16 residues. With V trimmed by 3 bases and J by 2 bases, 4 bases remained unmatched. CDR3 sequence: CASSLYSGRATDTQYF. CDR3 DNA: TGTGCCAGCAGCTTGTATAGCGGGAGGGCCACAGATACGCAGTATTTT.

The chain is built from TRBV11-2 and TRBJ2-5; TRBD2 agrees at 8 bases. This CDR3 spans 15 amino acids. From germline, CDR1 is SGHAT and CDR2 FQNNGV. V shed 1 base, J shed 5 bases, and the junction held 6 bases outside the gene matches. The chain's CDR3 is CASSLVLSGMETQYF. CDR3 in DNA: TGTGCCAGCAGCTTAGTCCTTAGCGGGATGGAGACCCAGTACTTC.

This clone was picked up a small number of times. The chain combines TRBV20-1 with TRBJ2-7; possibly TRBD2 for D (5 bases). Germline assignment: CDR1 DFQATT and CDR2 SNEGSKA (reference sequence). With 3 bases removed from V and 2 bases from J, the gap between germline ends came to 5 bases. CDR3 size: 11 residues. DNA for the CDR3: TGCAGTGCTAGCGGGGCCTACGAGCAGTACTTC. It translates to CSASGAYEQYF.

The genes are TRBV3-1 (or the pseudogene TRBV3-2) and TRBJ2-7; no clear D. Trimming removed 1 base from V and 4 bases from J, with 5 bases in between. This CDR3 spans 12 amino acids. The germline CDR1 and CDR2 sequences are LGHDT and YNNKEL (reference sequence). This CDR3 is CASSQALYEQYF. The CDR3 DNA sequence: TGTGCCAGCAGCCAAGCTTTATACGAGCAGTACTTC.

The V gene is TRBV19, the J gene TRBJ2-7; TRBD2 matches at 11 bases. With V trimmed by 7 bases and J by 0 bases, 2 bases remained unmatched. Germline-derived CDR1 and CDR2 are LNHDA and SQIVND (reference sequence). The CDR3 is 14 amino acids. CDR3 nucleotide sequence: TGTGCCAGTAAGACTAGCGGGGACTCCTACGAGCAGTACTTC. It specifies CASKTSGDSYEQYF.

V and J are TRBV21-1 and TRBJ2-5; TRBD1, the D gene given by the table, was not confirmed from the DNA. TRBV21-1 counts as a pseudogene. CDR3 length equals 16 residues. Here the CDR3 reads CASSLQLDRAQETQYF. The CDR3 DNA follows: TGTGCCAGCAGCCTACAGCTGGACAGGGCCCAAGAGACCCAGTACTTC.

This chain uses TRBV10-3 with TRBJ1-5; D perhaps matches TRBD1 (5 bases). From germline, CDR1 is ENHRY and CDR2 SYGVKD. V was pared by 2 bases and J by 4 bases, with 12 bases between. The CDR3 is 15 residues long. Here the CDR3 DNA reads TGTGCCATCAGTGAGGCTCAGGGAAGAAATCAGCCCCAGCATTTT. It is translated as CAISEAQGRNQPQHF.

The rearrangement joins TRBV6-2 or TRBV6-3 to TRBJ2-1, with TRBD2 identical over 7 bases. Trimming removed 5 bases from V and 9 bases from J; junction bases left unmatched: 10. Germline V CDR1 and CDR2: MNHEY, SVGEGT. This CDR3 contains 14 residues. In nucleotides, the CDR3 is TGTGCCAGCAGTACACGGACTAGTTTTGCTGAGCAGTTCTTC. Its protein product is CASSTRTSFAEQFF.